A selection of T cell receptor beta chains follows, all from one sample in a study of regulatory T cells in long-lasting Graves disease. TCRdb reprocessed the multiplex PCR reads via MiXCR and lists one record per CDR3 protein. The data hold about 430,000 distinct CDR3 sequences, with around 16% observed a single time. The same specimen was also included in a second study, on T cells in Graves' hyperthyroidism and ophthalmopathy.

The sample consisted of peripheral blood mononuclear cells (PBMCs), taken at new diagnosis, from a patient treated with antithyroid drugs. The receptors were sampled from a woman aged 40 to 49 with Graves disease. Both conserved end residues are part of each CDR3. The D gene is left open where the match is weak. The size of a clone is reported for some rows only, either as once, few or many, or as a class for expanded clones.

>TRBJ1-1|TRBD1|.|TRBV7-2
CASTRGAGGGTEAFF
TGTGCCAGCACGAGAGGCGCAGGGGGCGGAACTGAAGCTTTCTTT
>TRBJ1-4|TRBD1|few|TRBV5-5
CASSWTGRSEKLFF
TGTGCCAGCAGCTGGACAGGGCGGAGTGAAAAACTGTTTTTT
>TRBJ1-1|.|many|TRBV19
CASSNSQINTEAFF
TGTGCCAGTAGTAACTCGCAGATAAACACTGAAGCTTTCTTT
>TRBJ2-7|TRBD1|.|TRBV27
CASSPTGQPYYEQYF
TGTGCCAGCAGCCCTACGGGACAGCCTTACTACGAGCAGTACTTC
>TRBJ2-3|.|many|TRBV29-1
CSVDEGTQYF
TGCAGCGTGGACGAGGGTACGCAGTATTTT
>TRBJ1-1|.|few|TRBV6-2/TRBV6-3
CASRPDRTEAFF
TGTGCCAGCAGGCCGGACCGCACTGAAGCTTTCTTT
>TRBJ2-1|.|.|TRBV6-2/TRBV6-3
CASRGGGGHEQFF
TGTGCCAGCAGGGGGGGCGGGGGCCATGAGCAGTTCTTC
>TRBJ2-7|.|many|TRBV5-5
CASSGAGTVSYEQYF
TGTGCCAGCAGCGGGGCCGGGACCGTCTCCTACGAGCAGTACTTC
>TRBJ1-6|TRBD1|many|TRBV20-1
CSAMTGDNSPLHF
TGCAGTGCTATGACAGGGGACAATTCACCCCTCCACTTT
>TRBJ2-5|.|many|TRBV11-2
CASSLERIQGETQYF
TGTGCCAGCAGCTTAGAACGCATCCAGGGGGAGACCCAGTACTTC
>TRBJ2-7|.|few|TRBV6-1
CASSEGWAGAPYEQYF
TGTGCCAGCAGTGAAGGCTGGGCAGGGGCCCCCTACGAGCAGTACTTC
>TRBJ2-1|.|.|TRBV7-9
CASSLVGWNEQFF
TGTGCCAGCAGCTTAGTAGGGTGGAATGAGCAGTTCTTC
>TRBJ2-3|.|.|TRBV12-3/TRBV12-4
CASSTRPVQHTDTQYF
TGTGCCAGCAGTACTCGTCCCGTCCAGCACACAGATACGCAGTATTTT
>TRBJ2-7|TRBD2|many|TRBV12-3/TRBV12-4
CASSLLAGGAYEQYF
TGTGCCAGCAGTTTACTAGCGGGAGGGGCCTACGAGCAGTACTTC
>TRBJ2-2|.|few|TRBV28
CASQYTAGYTGELFF
TGTGCCAGCCAATATACTGCGGGCTACACCGGGGAGCTGTTTTTT
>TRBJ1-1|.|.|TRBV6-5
CASSYQGGGNTEAFF
TGTGCCAGCAGTTACCAAGGGGGTGGGAACACTGAAGCTTTCTTT
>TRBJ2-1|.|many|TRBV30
CAWSLRDEQFF
TGTGCCTGGAGTTTAAGGGATGAGCAGTTCTTC
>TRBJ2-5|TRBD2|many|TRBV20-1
CSASWGLAGPGTQYF
TGCAGTGCTAGTTGGGGGTTAGCGGGCCCAGGGACCCAGTACTTC
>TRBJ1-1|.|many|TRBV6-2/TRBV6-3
CASSYSGGGTEAFF
TGTGCCAGCAGTTACTCCGGCGGAGGAACTGAAGCTTTCTTT
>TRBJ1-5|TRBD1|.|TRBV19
CASSRTGDSFQPQHF
TGTGCCAGTAGTAGGACAGGAGACTCCTTTCAGCCCCAGCATTTT
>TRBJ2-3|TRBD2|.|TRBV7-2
CATRGLAGGVTDTQYF
TGTGCCACCCGGGGACTAGCGGGAGGGGTCACAGATACGCAGTATTTT
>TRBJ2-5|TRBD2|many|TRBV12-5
CASGLLLAGGKTQYF
TGTGCTAGTGGTTTGTTACTAGCGGGGGGGAAGACCCAGTACTTC
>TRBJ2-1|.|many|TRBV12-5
CASGLVILERAGYNEQFF
TGTGCTAGTGGTTTGGTAATACTTGAGCGGGCGGGATACAATGAGCAGTTCTTC
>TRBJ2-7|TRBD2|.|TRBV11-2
CASSQMGLAGASYEQYF
TGTGCCAGCAGCCAAATGGGACTAGCGGGAGCATCCTACGAGCAGTACTTC
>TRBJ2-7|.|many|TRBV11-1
CASSHPGYSYEQYF
TGTGCCAGCAGCCATCCCGGCTACTCCTACGAGCAGTACTTC
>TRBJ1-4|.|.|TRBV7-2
CASSLGGRTANEKLFF
TGTGCCAGCAGCTTGGGGGGGAGGACGGCTAATGAAAAACTGTTTTTT
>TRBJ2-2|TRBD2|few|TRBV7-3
CASSSGGTNTGELFF
TGTGCCAGCAGCTCGGGAGGAACGAACACCGGGGAGCTGTTTTTT
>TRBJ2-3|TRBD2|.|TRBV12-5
CASGQPSGLAGGSDTQYF
TGTGCTAGTGGCCAACCTTCCGGACTAGCGGGAGGATCAGATACGCAGTATTTT
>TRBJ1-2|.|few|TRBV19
CASSPRLGAAGGYTF
TGTGCCAGCTCCCCTAGATTGGGGGCCGCTGGCGGCTACACCTTC
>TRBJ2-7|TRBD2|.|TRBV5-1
CASSRSGADEQYF
TGCGCCAGCAGCCGGAGCGGGGCCGACGAGCAGTACTTC
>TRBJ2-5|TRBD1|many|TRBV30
CAWNMGQGAETQYF
TGTGCCTGGAATATGGGACAGGGGGCCGAGACCCAGTACTTC
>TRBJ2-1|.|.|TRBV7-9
CASSLVGRGQFF
TGTGCCAGCAGCTTGGTGGGGCGGGGGCAGTTCTTC
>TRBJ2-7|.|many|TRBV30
CAWSPVGYEQYF
TGTGCCTGGAGCCCGGTGGGCTACGAGCAGTACTTC
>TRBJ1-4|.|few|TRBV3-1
CASSQDLPGGGPEKLFF
TGTGCCAGCAGCCAAGATCTCCCTGGGGGGGGGCCCGAAAAACTGTTTTTT
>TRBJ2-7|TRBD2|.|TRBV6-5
CASSYRPGLDRPEQYF
TGTGCCAGCAGTTACCGACCGGGACTAGACCGACCCGAGCAGTACTTC
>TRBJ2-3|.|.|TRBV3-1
CASSQDWDYTDTQYF
TGTGCCAGCAGCCAAGATTGGGATTACACAGATACGCAGTATTTT
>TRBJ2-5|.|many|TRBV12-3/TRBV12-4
CASSLRGRYQETQYF
TGTGCCAGCAGTTTACGCGGCAGGTACCAAGAGACCCAGTACTTC
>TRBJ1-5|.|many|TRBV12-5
CASGWDTYQPQHF
TGTGCTAGTGGATGGGACACCTATCAGCCCCAGCATTTT
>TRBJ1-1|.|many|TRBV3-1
CASSQGAFTEAFF
TGTGCCAGCAGCCAGGGGGCATTCACTGAAGCTTTCTTT